This passage covers 18 T cell receptor beta chains from one sample sequenced in a study of response to subunit inactivated influenza vaccine. TCRdb called the RT-PCR reads again in MiXCR, with one record for every CDR3 protein. This repertoire shows hundreds of thousands of distinct CDR3 sequences, roughly 10% found once; its top ten account for 10%. Source: PBMCs from blood, taken on the day of vaccination. These receptors were obtained from a man aged 45-60 years who received an inactivated influenza vaccine.

This chain's CDR3 is CASSPTNREHEQYF. The CDR3 region has the DNA TGTGCCAGCTCACCGACCAACAGGGAACACGAGCAGTACTTC. The rearrangement links TRBV18 to TRBJ2-7; TRBD1 is a possible D gene (6 bases). Germline V gene sequence: CDR1 KGHSH, CDR2 LQKENI. This CDR3 is built from 14 residues. Trimming pared 3 bases from V and 5 bases from J, leaving 14 bases between.

The chain couples TRBV5-1 to TRBJ2-7; 10 bases line up with TRBD1. CDR3 length: 14 amino acids. Germline loops: CDR1 SGHRS, CDR2 YFSETQ. V gave up 7 bases and J gave up 1 base; unmatched junction bases: 5. CDR3 amino acids: CASWDRGRSYEQYF. CDR3 coding DNA: TGCGCCAGCTGGGACAGGGGAAGATCCTACGAGCAGTACTTC.

The table lists this clonotype with many counts. The chain recombines TRBV7-9 with TRBJ2-1; D is ambiguous. Germline assignment: CDR1 SEHNR and CDR2 FQNEAQ (reference sequence). V was shortened by 1 base and J by 9 bases, with 19 bases between the two germline ends. The CDR3 length is 16 residues. The CDR3 here is CASSLVVAAPVGEQFF. CDR3 DNA sequence: TGTGCCAGCAGCTTAGTCGTTGCGGCACCCGTTGGTGAGCAGTTCTTC.

This clonotype was counted at least ten times. J is TRBJ2-2 and V is TRBV24-1; D not resolved. Germline V gene sequence: CDR1 KGHDR, CDR2 SFDVKD. Trimming took 4 bases from V and 4 from J, leaving 12 bases between them. The CDR3 totals 15 residues. The CDR3 bases are TGTGCCACCAGTGACCCGGCAAGAATCACCGGGGAGCTGTTTTTT. Its protein is CATSDPARITGELFF.

This clonotype was detected a few times. J is TRBJ2-7 and V is TRBV20-1, with 8 bases identical to TRBD2. The junction had 10 bases not matched to a gene; V was cut back by 6 bases and J by 3 bases. This CDR3 region has 14 residues. Germline lookup yields CDR1 DFQATT and CDR2 SNEGSKA (reference sequence). The chain's CDR3 is CSAPLTGGYYEQYF. The CDR3 bases are TGCAGTGCGCCTCTCACGGGAGGGTACTACGAGCAGTACTTC.

This clonotype appeared a few times. The rearrangement uses TRBV12-3 or TRBV12-4 and TRBJ1-1; no clear D. The V gene lost 0 bases and the J gene lost 8 bases, with 10 bases spanning the gap. The CDR3 runs to 13 residues. The CDR3 reads CASSLATRLEAFF. CDR3 nucleotide sequence: TGTGCCAGCAGTTTAGCTACACGACTAGAAGCTTTCTTT.

This clonotype was detected only a few times. The V gene is TRBV7-9, the J gene TRBJ1-5, with a possible D match to TRBD1 (6 bases). V shed 5 bases and J shed 4 bases, with 12 bases lying between them. The CDR3 is 14 amino acids. Germline V gene sequence: CDR1 SEHNR, CDR2 FQNEAQ (reference sequence). The CDR3 here is CASSRQEKNQPQHF. CDR3 in DNA: TGTGCCAGCAGCCGACAGGAGAAAAATCAGCCCCAGCATTTT.

The chain links TRBV29-1 to TRBJ2-7, with 7 positions matching TRBD2. Germline lookup yields CDR1 SQVTM and CDR2 ANQGSEA. The CDR3 is made up of 16 amino acids. V trimming: 4 bases; J trimming: 1 base; junction bases outside the gene matches: 13. CDR3: CSVVGAGSRPSYEQYF. CDR3 sequence (DNA): TGCAGCGTTGTGGGAGCGGGGTCTCGACCTTCCTACGAGCAGTACTTC.

This clonotype turned up a few times. The chain employs TRBV6-6 and TRBJ1-2; tentative D call: TRBD1 (5 bases). The CDR3 has 13 residues. Germline V gene sequence: CDR1 MNHNY, CDR2 SVGAGI (reference sequence). The V and J ends lost 5 bases and 6 bases respectively, with 13 bases between them. CDR3 in DNA: TGTGCCAGCAGTACCCAGGGTAGGGATGGCTACACCTTC. Residues: CASSTQGRDGYTF.

This clonotype was seen a handful of times. This chain connects TRBV3-1 to TRBJ2-7; 9 bases agree with TRBD2. CDR3 length: 15 residues. V was pared by 4 bases and J by 4 bases, with 8 bases of the junction left unmatched. The germline gives CDR1 LGHDT, CDR2 YNNKEL (reference sequence). The CDR3 spells CASSRRELAGYEQYF. The DNA of the CDR3 is TGTGCCAGCAGCCGCCGAGAGCTAGCGGGATACGAGCAGTACTTC.

This clonotype was counted only a few times. The chain recombines TRBV10-3 with TRBJ2-2; no clear D gene. V was trimmed by 5 bases and J by 2 bases, leaving 9 bases between them. The V gene's germline CDR1 is ENHRY and CDR2 SYGVKD. This CDR3 contains 14 residues. The CDR3 nucleotides are TGTGCCATCAGTCCCAGACAAAACACCGGGGAGCTGTTTTTT. Its translation: CAISPRQNTGELFF.

The CDR3 loop is CSARGTGGPLGYEQYF. CDR3 DNA sequence: TGCAGTGCTAGAGGGACAGGGGGTCCATTAGGGTACGAGCAGTACTTC. The chain couples TRBV20-1 to TRBJ2-7; 10 bases are a match to TRBD1. The CDR3 is 16 residues long. Germline trimming cut 1 base from V and 4 bases from J; bases unmatched to any gene: 10. Germline CDR1 reads DFQATT; CDR2 reads SNEGSKA (reference sequence).

This clonotype was seen more than once but under ten times. J is TRBJ2-2 and V is TRBV11-1; perhaps TRBD1 as D (5 bases). CDR1 and CDR2 from the germline V gene are SGHAT and FQDESV (reference sequence). The CDR3 is 11 residues long. V was trimmed by 4 bases and J by 10 bases, leaving 7 bases between them. The CDR3 region has the DNA TGTGCCAGCAGCTCAGGGCCGGAGCTGTTTTTT. Protein product: CASSSGPELFF. Filled out from reference TRBV11-1 and TRBJ2-2, the complete variable domain reads EAEVAQSPRYKITEKSQAVAFWCDPISGHATLYWYRQILGQGPELLVQFQDESVVDDSQLPKDRFSAERLKGVDSTLKIQPAELGDSAMYLCASSSGPELFFGEGSRLTVL.

This clonotype was picked up a small number of times. This chain connects TRBV9 to TRBJ2-1, with 8 positions matching TRBD2. CDR3 size: 18 residues. Trimming at V came to 4 bases and at J to 4 bases, leaving 16 bases not matched to a gene. Germline lookup yields CDR1 SGDLS and CDR2 YYNGEE. The CDR3 region is CASSPWEGGGPLYNEQFF. The CDR3 coding sequence is TGTGCCAGCAGCCCGTGGGAGGGCGGGGGGCCACTTTACAATGAGCAGTTCTTC. Drawing the rest from reference TRBV9 and TRBJ2-1, the complete variable domain is DSGVTQTPKHLITATGQRVTLRCSPRSGDLSVYWYQQSLDQGLQFLIQYYNGEERAKGNILERFSAQQFPDLHSELNLSSLELGDSALYFCASSPWEGGGPLYNEQFFGPGTRLTVL.

The rearrangement joins TRBV24-1 to TRBJ2-3; 9 nucleotides align to TRBD2. CDR1 is KGHDR and CDR2 is SFDVKD in the germline V gene. The junction had 9 bases not matched to a gene; V was cut back by 2 bases and J by 4 bases. CDR3 size: 17 residues. CDR3: CATSDWSTSGVSDTQYF. Here the CDR3 DNA reads TGTGCCACCAGTGATTGGTCGACTAGCGGAGTCTCAGATACGCAGTATTTT.

The chain joins TRBV7-9 to TRBJ2-5, with no clear D. CDR3 size: 11 residues. V was cut by 5 bases and J by 5 bases, with 6 bases left in between. Germline CDR1 SEHNR, CDR2 FQNEAQ (reference sequence). The CDR3 spells CASSPTETQYF. CDR3 in DNA: TGTGCCAGCAGCCCCACCGAGACCCAGTACTTC.

V gene TRBV10-3 combines with J gene TRBJ2-7; D ambiguous. The CDR3 runs to 15 residues. Per the germline V gene, CDR1 is ENHRY and CDR2 is SYGVKD. Trimming pared 0 bases from V and 5 bases from J, leaving 14 bases between. The CDR3 here is CAISESLVFLDEQYF. CDR3 nucleotides: TGTGCCATCAGTGAGTCCCTTGTTTTTCTCGACGAGCAGTACTTC.

The rearrangement uses TRBV20-1 and TRBJ2-1, with D hard to call. Trimming removed 5 bases from V and 6 bases from J, with 11 bases in between. The V gene's germline CDR1 is DFQATT and CDR2 SNEGSKA (reference sequence). The CDR3 is made up of 12 amino acids. CDR3 in amino acids: CSAVGPANEQFF. In nucleotides, the CDR3 is TGCAGTGCTGTGGGCCCCGCCAATGAGCAGTTCTTC.